Sequencing of this TCR beta chain was carried out in a study of blood T cell repertoires in COVID-19. Study-wide background: Donors in the United States, Italy and Spain gave samples during acute or convalescent COVID-19. PBMCs, B-cell-depleted T cells, or T cells provided the cDNA or gDNA that made up the material.

Study processing details: Nucleated cell number was recorded as an estimate derived from reference gene primer amplification. Assay: immunoSEQ multiplex PCR; the TCRdb copy retains only in-frame clones and omits some. For V, J and clone size, that table is used; D and trimming come from the DNA. This sample has around 200,000 clones, with approximately 86% found just once. Recruited during active infection, patients (from Seattle) were subsequently followed longitudinally. The CDR3 is 15 amino acids. V lost 4 bases to trimming and J lost 3 bases, with 13 bases between them. Germline V gene sequence: CDR1 SGDLS, CDR2 YYNGEE.

What was sequenced was peripheral blood. This TCR came from a woman between 25 and 40 years old with COVID-19, enrolled during active disease. V and J are TRBV9 and TRBJ1-4; D unresolved. The CDR3, as DNA: TGTGCCAGCAGCACTCGGGGAAACGCTAATGAAAAACTGTTTTTT. Amino acid sequence: CASSTRGNANEKLFF.